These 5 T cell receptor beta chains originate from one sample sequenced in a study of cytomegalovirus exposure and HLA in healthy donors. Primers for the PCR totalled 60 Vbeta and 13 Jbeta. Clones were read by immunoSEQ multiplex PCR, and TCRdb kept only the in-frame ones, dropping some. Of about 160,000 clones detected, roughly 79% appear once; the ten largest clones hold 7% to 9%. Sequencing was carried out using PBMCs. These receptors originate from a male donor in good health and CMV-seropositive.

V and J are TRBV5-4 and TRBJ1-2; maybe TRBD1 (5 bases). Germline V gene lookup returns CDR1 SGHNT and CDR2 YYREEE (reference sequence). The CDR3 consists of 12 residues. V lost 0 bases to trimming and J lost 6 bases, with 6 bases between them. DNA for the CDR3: TGTGCCAGCAGCTTGGGCAGGGATGGCTACACCTTC. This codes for CASSLGRDGYTF. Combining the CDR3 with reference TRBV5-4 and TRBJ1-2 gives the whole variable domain ETGVTQSPTHLIKTRGQQVTLRCSSQSGHNTVSWYQQALGQGPQFIFQYYREEENGRGNFPPRFSGLQFPNYSSELNVNALELDDSALYLCASSLGRDGYTFGSGTRLTVV.

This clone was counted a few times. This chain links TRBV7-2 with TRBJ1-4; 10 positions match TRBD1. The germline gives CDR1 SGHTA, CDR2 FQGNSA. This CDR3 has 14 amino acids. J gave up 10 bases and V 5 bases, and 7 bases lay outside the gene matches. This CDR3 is CASSPRTGGGKLFF. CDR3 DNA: TGTGCCAGCAGCCCCCGGACAGGGGGAGGAAAACTGTTTTTT.

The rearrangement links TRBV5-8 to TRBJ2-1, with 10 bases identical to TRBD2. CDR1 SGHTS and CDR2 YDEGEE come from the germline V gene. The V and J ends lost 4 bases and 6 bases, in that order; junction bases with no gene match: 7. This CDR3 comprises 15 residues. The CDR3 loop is CASSLGTSVFNEQFF. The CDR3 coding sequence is TGTGCCAGCAGCCTCGGGACTAGCGTTTTCAATGAGCAGTTCTTC.

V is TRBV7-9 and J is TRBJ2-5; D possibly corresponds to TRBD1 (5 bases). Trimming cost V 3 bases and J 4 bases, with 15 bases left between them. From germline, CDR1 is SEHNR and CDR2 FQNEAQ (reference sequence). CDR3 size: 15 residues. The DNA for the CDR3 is TGTGCCAGCAGCTTGGGGCAGGGTGAGGCAGAGACCCAGTACTTC. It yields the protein CASSLGQGEAETQYF. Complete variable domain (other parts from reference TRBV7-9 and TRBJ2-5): DTGVSQNPRHKITKRGQNVTFRCDPISEHNRLYWYRQTLGQGPEFLTYFQNEAQLEKSRLLSDRFSAERPKGSFSTLEIQRTEQGDSAMYLCASSLGQGEAETQYFGPGTRLLVL.

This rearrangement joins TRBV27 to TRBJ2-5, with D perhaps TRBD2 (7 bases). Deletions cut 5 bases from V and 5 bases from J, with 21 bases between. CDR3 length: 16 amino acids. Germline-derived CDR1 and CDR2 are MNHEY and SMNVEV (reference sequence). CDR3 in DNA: TGTGCCAGCAGTCCAGGCGGCGGGGGCCTTTGGGAGACCCAGTACTTC. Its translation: CASSPGGGGLWETQYF.